The clone carrying this T cell receptor beta chain was seen a handful of times. The sample comes from a study of blood T cells in healthy people across ages. Through a sample-barcoded 5' primer and a J-beta primer mix, a second PCR was run for roughly 6 to 11 cycles. TCRdb redid the calling of the 5' RACE reads with MiXCR, one entry per CDR3 protein. This table has roughly 800,000 distinct CDR3 sequences, 58% appearing once. PBMCs numbering at least 6 million were isolated per sample. The source is a man under 40 in good health. The specimen was blood.

For the CDR3, the DNA is TGCGCCAGCAGCCAAGGAGTGGGGGCGGACGAGCAGTACTTC. As protein: CASSQGVGADEQYF. This chain links TRBV4-3 with TRBJ2-7; D perhaps matches TRBD1 (6 bases). V was clipped by 1 base and J by 5 bases, with 12 bases between them. Germline assignment: CDR1 LGHNA and CDR2 YSLEER. This CDR3 has 14 residues.